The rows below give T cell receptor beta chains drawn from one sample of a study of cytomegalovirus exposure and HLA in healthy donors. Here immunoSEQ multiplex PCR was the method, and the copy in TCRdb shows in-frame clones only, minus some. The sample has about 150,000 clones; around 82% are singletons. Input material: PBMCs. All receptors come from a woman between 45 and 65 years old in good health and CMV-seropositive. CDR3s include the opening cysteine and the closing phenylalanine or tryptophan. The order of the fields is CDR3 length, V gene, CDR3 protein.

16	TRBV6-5	CASSSGLAGVGGELFF
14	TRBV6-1	CASSEHRQSQPQHF
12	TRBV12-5	CASGQGDRGYTF
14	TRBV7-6	CASSKTGTYNEQFF
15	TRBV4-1	CASSQDSGEGQPQHF
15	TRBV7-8	CASSLGALFYDTQYF
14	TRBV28	CASRVQQGADTQYF
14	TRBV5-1	CASRYWEGEREQFF
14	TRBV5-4	CASSREGNGNTIYF
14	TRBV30	CAWSASGGYEKLFF
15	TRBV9	CASSPSGLSYNEQFF
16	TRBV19	CASKGGTAGTNYGYTF
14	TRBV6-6	CASSYSGGTGELFF
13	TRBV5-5	CASSFQSDYEQYF
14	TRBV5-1	CASSLTQDQETQYF
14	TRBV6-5	CASSRQGAGTEAFF
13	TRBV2	CASSGRGRSPLHF
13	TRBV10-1	CASSESRLSEAFF
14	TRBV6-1	CASSEAGGLDGYTF
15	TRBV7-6	CASSRDRGRENEQFF
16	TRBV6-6	CASSYRLAGSTDTQYF
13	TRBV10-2	CASSEGQGGEQYF
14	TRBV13	CASSPGGSSYEQYF
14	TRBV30	CAHSAGAVTDTQYF
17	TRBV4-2	CASSQSPDIATNEKLFF
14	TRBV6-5	CASTGTGKNTEAFF
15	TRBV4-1	CASTPSGGSDTEAFF
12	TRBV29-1	CSAWGGNTEAFF
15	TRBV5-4	CASSLRRDRVSEAFF
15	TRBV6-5	CASSYSRSLLETQYF
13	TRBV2	CASSRTGQGEQFF
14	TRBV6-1	CASKEQPTGNTIYF
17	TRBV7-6	CASSFGNRDPGTDTQYF
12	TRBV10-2	CASSVPPGEQYF
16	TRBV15	CATSRDKQVTRETQYF